Given below is one T cell receptor (beta chain) in context. The CDR3 is made up of 13 amino acids. V lost 4 bases and J lost 7; bases outside the gene matches: 3. The germline V gene has CDR1 SGHVS and CDR2 FNYEAQ. The use of genomic DNA as template underpinned the TCR beta VDJ and CDR3 profiling. From the reads, TCRdb called clonotypes with MiXCR, one entry per CDR3 protein. This table has some 240,000 distinct CDR3 sequences, roughly 35% appearing once. The source of the sample is a study of CD8+CD57+ T cells in acquired aplastic anemia. Study information: Healthy donor CD4+ samples were sequenced to a depth that averaged roughly 10 million reads.

Sequencing used sorted CD4+, CD8+, or CD8+CD57+ T cells (not recorded which) from PBMCs. V usage is TRBV7-6 and J usage is TRBJ2-1; 8 nucleotides match TRBD2. The sequence was obtained from a human donor in good health, serving as a control. For the CDR3, the DNA is TGTGCCAGCAGCTCAATAGCGGGAAATGAGCAGTTCTTC. This gives the protein CASSSIAGNEQFF.